The 27 T cell receptor beta chains reported below all come from one sample, sequenced in a study of T cell changes during pregnancy in multiple sclerosis. TCRdb's table, derived via immunoSEQ multiplex PCR, lists solely in-frame clones and lacks some. The table has roughly 50,000 clones, 92% seen once. Specimen: CD4+ T cells from peripheral blood mononuclear cells, collected in the third trimester of pregnancy. The receptors here all came from a female donor with multiple sclerosis, enrolled in a pregnancy study.

The chain uses TRBV19 and TRBJ2-1; 10 bases are shared with TRBD2. The germline V gene has CDR1 LNHDA and CDR2 SQIVND (reference sequence). CDR3 length equals 17 residues. V lost 6 bases, J lost 4 bases, and 12 bases stayed unmatched. This CDR3 reads CASSVSRLAGAYNEQFF. CDR3 sequence (DNA): TGTGCCAGTAGCGTCTCGAGACTAGCGGGCGCATACAATGAGCAGTTCTTC.

CDR3 sequence reads: CASSYRTTGDNYGYTF. The CDR3 bases are TGTGCCAGCAGTTACCGGACGACAGGGGACAACTATGGCTACACCTTC. This chain links TRBV6-5 with TRBJ1-2, with TRBD1 matching 8 bases. The CDR3 length is 16 residues. With V trimmed by 2 bases and J by 2 bases, 7 bases remained unmatched. Germline V lookup: CDR1 MNHEY, CDR2 SVGAGI.

The CDR3 DNA is TGTGCCAGCAGTGAATGGGGGGGGAGGTTCACCGGGGAGCTGTTTTTT. This gives the protein CASSEWGGRFTGELFF. The chain carries TRBV25-1 and TRBJ2-2; 7 positions match TRBD2. Germline V CDR1 and CDR2: MGHDK, SYGVNS. The CDR3 is made up of 16 amino acids. Unmatched junction bases numbered 6, after V lost 1 base and J lost 4 bases.

The rearrangement uses TRBV19 and TRBJ1-3; a possible D gene is TRBD1 (6 bases). Trimming shortened V by 6 bases and J by 0 bases, and 12 bases separated the two germline ends. CDR3 length: 15 residues. CDR1 and CDR2 (germline): LNHDA, SQIVND (reference sequence). CDR3 in amino acids: CASSRGHFSGNTIYF. The CDR3 bases are TGTGCCAGTAGCCGGGGACACTTCTCTGGAAACACCATATATTTT. Full variable domain (rest looked up from reference TRBV19 and TRBJ1-3): DGGITQSPKYLFRKEGQNVTLSCEQNLNHDAMYWYRQDPGQGLRLIYYSQIVNDFQKGDIAEGYSVSREKKESFPLTVTSAQKNPTAFYLCASSRGHFSGNTIYFGEGSWLTVV.

The chain is built from TRBV7-9 and TRBJ2-1, with a weak D call TRBD2 (7 bases). Germline CDR1 SEHNR, CDR2 FQNEAQ (reference sequence). V was clipped by 3 bases and J by 8 bases, with 17 bases between them. This CDR3 contains 15 residues. CDR3 residues: CASSFRGASVDEQFF. As DNA, the CDR3 is TGTGCCAGCAGCTTCCGGGGGGCGAGCGTCGATGAGCAGTTCTTC.

The chain has TRBV7-2 and TRBJ2-3; possibly TRBD2 for D (6 bases). V was cut by 1 base and J by 4 bases, with 12 bases left in between. Looked up from germline, CDR1 is SGHTA and CDR2 is FQGNSA. The CDR3 is 15 residues long. Written as DNA, the CDR3 is TGTGCCAGCAGCTTAGGAGGCGGAGGGGCAGATACGCAGTATTTT. It specifies CASSLGGGGADTQYF.

The V call is TRBV10-3, the J call TRBJ1-2; no definite D call. The CDR3 extends over 13 amino acids. Germline V gives CDR1 ENHRY, CDR2 SYGVKD. With 0 bases removed from V and 6 bases from J, the gap between germline ends came to 8 bases. The CDR3 is CAISESGGNGYTF. The CDR3 nucleotides are TGTGCCATCAGTGAGTCAGGAGGGAATGGCTACACCTTC.

The V gene is TRBV7-9, the J gene TRBJ2-3; 7 nucleotides agree with TRBD1. Losses at the gene ends were 5 bases for V and 4 bases for J; bases not matched to a gene: 6. Germline loops: CDR1 SEHNR, CDR2 FQNEAQ (reference sequence). The CDR3 sequence is 14 residues long. CDR3 coding DNA: TGTGCCAGCAGCCGGACAGGAGGTTCAGATACGCAGTATTTT. It is translated as CASSRTGGSDTQYF.

The chain joins TRBV13 to TRBJ2-3, with 7 nucleotides matching TRBD1. Unmatched junction bases numbered 4, after V lost 6 bases and J lost 1 base. The CDR3 sequence is 14 residues long. Germline CDR1 is PRHDT and CDR2 is FYEKMQ (reference sequence). This CDR3 is CASSRTGGTDTQYF. The DNA of the CDR3 is TGTGCCAGCAGTCGGACAGGCGGCACAGATACGCAGTATTTT.

V is TRBV6-6 and J is TRBJ2-7; 9 bases are shared with TRBD2. V trimming: 4 bases; J trimming: 4 bases; junction bases outside the gene matches: 8. The length of the CDR3 is 15 residues. Germline CDR1 MNHNY, CDR2 SVGAGI (reference sequence). CDR3 amino acids: CASSSPGLASYEQYF. For the CDR3, the DNA is TGTGCCAGCAGTTCGCCGGGACTAGCCTCTTACGAGCAGTACTTC.

The rearrangement links TRBV6-5 to TRBJ2-7; D possibly corresponds to TRBD2 (6 bases). The CDR3 spans 14 residues. Trimming left V 6 bases short and J 0 bases short, with 12 bases between. Germline lookup yields CDR1 MNHEY and CDR2 SVGAGI. In nucleotides, the CDR3 is TGTGCCAGCAGCCGGGACTCCTCCTCCTACGAGCAGTACTTC. The encoded protein is CASSRDSSSYEQYF.

This sequence joins TRBV11-2 and TRBJ2-1; the match to TRBD1 covers 10 bases. CDR1 SGHAT and CDR2 FQNNGV come from the germline V gene. This CDR3 has 19 residues. Unmatched junction bases numbered 15, after V lost 6 bases and J lost 1 base. The CDR3 loop reads CASRPGTGAPFGSYNEQFF. DNA for the CDR3: TGTGCCAGCAGACCGGGGACAGGGGCCCCCTTTGGGTCCTACAATGAGCAGTTCTTC. Variable domain in full (rest from reference TRBV11-2 and TRBJ2-1): EAGVAQSPRYKIIEKRQSVAFWCNPISGHATLYWYQQILGQGPKLLIQFQNNGVVDDSQLPKDRFSAERLKGVDSTLKIQPAKLEDSAVYLCASRPGTGAPFGSYNEQFFGPGTRLTVL.

The rearrangement joins TRBV10-3 to TRBJ2-5; TRBD1 matches 7 bases. The germline V gene has CDR1 ENHRY and CDR2 SYGVKD. With V trimmed by 4 bases and J by 2 bases, 13 bases remained unmatched. This CDR3 comprises 17 residues. The CDR3 DNA follows: TGTGCCATCAGTGGGACATATGGGACAGAGAGACAAGAGACCCAGTACTTC. Protein sequence: CAISGTYGTERQETQYF.

The CDR3 spells CASSFTGGLDEQYF. The CDR3 DNA follows: TGTGCCAGCAGCTTTACAGGGGGCCTAGACGAGCAGTACTTC. This chain uses TRBV7-9 with TRBJ2-7; 9 nucleotides agree with TRBD1. This CDR3 contains 14 residues. J was trimmed by 5 bases and V by 3 bases; bases with no gene match: 5. Looked up from germline, CDR1 is SEHNR and CDR2 is FQNEAQ (reference sequence).

The chain employs TRBV19 and TRBJ2-6; 10 nucleotides agree with TRBD1. J gave up 2 bases and V 6 bases, and 7 bases lay outside the gene matches. Germline-derived CDR1 and CDR2 are LNHDA and SQIVND (reference sequence). This CDR3 has 17 amino acids. The CDR3 loop reads CASRDLDRGAGANVLTF. The CDR3 DNA reads as TGTGCCAGTAGGGACCTGGACAGGGGGGCTGGGGCCAACGTCCTGACTTTC.

The V and J genes are TRBV4-3 and TRBJ2-2, with D uncertain. Trimming stripped 4 bases from V and 7 bases from J, with 13 bases between. The CDR3 loop spans 14 amino acids. Germline lookup yields CDR1 LGHNA and CDR2 YSLEER. The CDR3 region has the DNA TGCGCCAGCAGCCCCGCTGATAGCTTCGGGGAGCTGTTTTTT. As protein: CASSPADSFGELFF.

The V and J genes are TRBV19 and TRBJ2-1, with a possible D match to TRBD1 (6 bases). CDR3 size: 12 residues. Per the germline V gene, CDR1 is LNHDA and CDR2 is SQIVND (reference sequence). Trimming pared 7 bases from V and 6 bases from J, leaving 10 bases between. In DNA form, the CDR3 reads TGTGCCAGTATAGACAGGCTCAATGAGCAGTTCTTC. This encodes CASIDRLNEQFF.

The chain is built from TRBV7-8 and TRBJ2-7; the match to TRBD1 covers 8 bases. Germline CDR1 reads SGHVS; CDR2 reads FQNEAQ. V was pared by 5 bases and J by 0 bases, with 12 bases of the junction left unmatched. This CDR3 is built from 17 residues. The CDR3 loop is CASSLDSGTGLSYEQYF. In DNA form, the CDR3 reads TGTGCCAGCAGCCTCGATTCGGGGACAGGCCTCTCCTACGAGCAGTACTTC.

Comment on this clone: Mismatch with germline at one junction end may stem from a read error. This sample includes further DNA sequences coding for the same CDR3. J is TRBJ1-5 and V is TRBV5-6; 8 nucleotides line up with TRBD1. Germline CDR1 reads SGHDT; CDR2 reads YYEEEE. CDR3 length: 14 residues. The DNA for the CDR3 is TGCGCCAGCAGCCTATGGACAGGGTATCAGCCCCAGCATTTT. It translates to CASSLWTGYQPQHF.

The chain combines TRBV21-1 with TRBJ2-1; TRBD2 was called by the table and not checked on the DNA. TRBV21-1 represents a pseudogene. The CDR3 totals 16 residues. The CDR3 region has the DNA TGTGCCAGCAGCGCCCGTTCGGGGACTAGCGGGATTGAGCAGTTCTTC. This encodes CASSARSGTSGIEQFF.

For the CDR3, the DNA is TGTGCCAGCTCACGGTGGGGGGGCACAGATACGCAGTATTTT. It is translated as CASSRWGGTDTQYF. The J gene is TRBJ2-3, the V gene TRBV5-8; D possibly corresponds to TRBD2 (6 bases). Trimming cost V 7 bases and J 1 base, with 13 bases left between them. CDR3 size: 14 residues. Germline-derived CDR1 and CDR2 are SGHTS and YDEGEE.

V is TRBV6-6 and J is TRBJ2-2; D might be TRBD2 (6 bases). Germline V CDR1 and CDR2: MNHNY, SVGAGI (reference sequence). This CDR3 comprises 14 residues. With 5 bases removed from V and 8 bases from J, the gap between germline ends came to 15 bases. The CDR3 DNA reads TGTGCCAGCAGTAGCCCACCCGGGGGTGGGGAGCTGTTTTTT. Amino acid sequence: CASSSPPGGGELFF.

The chain couples TRBV28 to TRBJ1-4, with 8 bases fitting TRBD1. The length of the CDR3 is 14 residues. J was trimmed by 4 bases and V by 10 bases; bases with no gene match: 8. Germline V gives CDR1 MDHEN, CDR2 SYDVKM. Here the CDR3 reads CATYPGGGNEKLFF. The CDR3 nucleotides are TGTGCCACATACCCAGGGGGCGGTAATGAAAAACTGTTTTTT.

The chain employs TRBV7-2 and TRBJ2-6; the D is unclear. The germline gives CDR1 SGHTA, CDR2 FQGNSA. Trimming pared 1 base from V and 4 bases from J, leaving 8 bases between. CDR3 length: 15 residues. The CDR3 loop is CASSLELPGANVLTF. The CDR3 region has the DNA TGTGCCAGCAGCTTAGAGCTACCCGGGGCCAACGTCCTGACTTTC.

The J gene is TRBJ2-1, the V gene TRBV7-6, with 8 positions matching TRBD2. The CDR3 runs 15 residues. Trimming at V came to 0 bases and at J to 10 bases, leaving 8 bases not matched to a gene. Germline V CDR1 and CDR2: SGHVS, FNYEAQ. CDR3 sequence reads: CASSLAAGGSFEQFF. CDR3 bases: TGTGCCAGCAGCTTAGCTGCGGGAGGCTCTTTCGAGCAGTTCTTC.

The rearrangement uses TRBV29-1 and TRBJ1-1; TRBD1 aligns across 9 bases. The V and J ends lost 3 bases and 7 bases, in that order; junction bases with no gene match: 12. Germline CDR1 is SQVTM and CDR2 is ANQGSEA. The CDR3 spans 15 residues. The CDR3 loop is CSVDHTGTGKGEAFF. The CDR3 DNA reads TGCAGCGTTGATCATACCGGGACAGGGAAAGGTGAAGCTTTCTTT.

This chain joins TRBV30 and TRBJ1-3, with TRBD1 as a possible D gene (6 bases). The germline gives CDR1 GTSNPN, CDR2 SVGIG (reference sequence). This CDR3 comprises 15 residues. Trimming shortened V by 0 bases and J by 4 bases, and 13 bases separated the two germline ends. CDR3 DNA: TGTGCCTGGAGTGTTTCCAGGGGACCCGGAAACACCATATATTTT. It codes for CAWSVSRGPGNTIYF.